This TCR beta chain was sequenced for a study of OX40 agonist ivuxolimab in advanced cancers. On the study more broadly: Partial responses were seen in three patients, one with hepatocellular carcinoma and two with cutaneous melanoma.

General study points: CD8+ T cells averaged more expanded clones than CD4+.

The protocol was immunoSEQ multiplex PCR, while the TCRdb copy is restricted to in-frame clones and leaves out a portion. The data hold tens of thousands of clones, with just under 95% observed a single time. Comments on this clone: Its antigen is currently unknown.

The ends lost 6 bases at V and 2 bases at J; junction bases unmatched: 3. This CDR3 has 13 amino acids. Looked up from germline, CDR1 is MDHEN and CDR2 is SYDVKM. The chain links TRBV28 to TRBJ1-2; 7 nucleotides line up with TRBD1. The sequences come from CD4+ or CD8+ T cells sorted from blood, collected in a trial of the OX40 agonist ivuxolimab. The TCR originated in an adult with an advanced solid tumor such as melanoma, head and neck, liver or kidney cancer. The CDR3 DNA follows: TGTGCCAGCAGGACGACAGGGAACTATGGCTACACCTTC. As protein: CASRTTGNYGYTF.